The 15 T cell receptor beta chains given below trace back to one sample, sequenced in a study of monozygotic twins with inflammatory bowel disease. From its re-call of the 5' RACE reads, TCRdb lists each CDR3 protein once, without DNA. The data include about 160,000 distinct CDR3 sequences; the top ten clones carry around 2.4%. Sequencing input: blood. The receptors here all came from a human donor with ulcerative colitis or Crohn's disease, or a healthy co-twin of an affected twin (not recorded which).

The chain carries TRBV7-3 and TRBJ2-2; as DNA is missing, the TRBD2 call by TCRdb cannot be tested. Germline values: CDR1 SGHTA, CDR2 FQGTGA. The CDR3 runs 13 residues. CDR3 loop: CASSLLKRDKLFF.

This chain joins TRBV27 and TRBJ2-1; no DNA is available, so the TRBD1 call from TCRdb remains unchecked. Looked up from germline, CDR1 is MNHEY and CDR2 is SMNVEV (reference sequence). This CDR3 comprises 14 residues. The CDR3 sequence: CASSLAGAFNEQFF.

The rearrangement joins TRBV4-2 to TRBJ2-3; checking the TCRdb D call of TRBD2 is not possible without DNA. The V gene's germline CDR1 is LGHNA and CDR2 YNFKEQ. The CDR3 length is 14 residues. This CDR3 reads CASSQDGSGDTQYF.

The chain couples TRBV21-1 to TRBJ2-6; lacking DNA, the TRBD1 call made by TCRdb goes unchecked. TRBV21-1 is an annotated pseudogene. The CDR3 length is 18 residues. The CDR3 protein is CASSTWSRDRNGANVLTF.

This chain connects TRBV5-1 to TRBJ2-7. The CDR3 is 13 residues long. Germline V gene lookup returns CDR1 SGHRS and CDR2 YFSETQ. The CDR3 here is CASSWTSSYEQYF.

V is TRBV28 and J is TRBJ2-7; TCRdb proposes TRBD1, but this gene call is untestable without DNA. The CDR3 covers 13 residues. The germline CDR1 and CDR2 sequences are MDHEN and SYDVKM. This CDR3 reads CASSYRGVYEQYF.

This chain uses TRBV7-2 with TRBJ2-1. The CDR3 has 15 residues. The germline V gene encodes CDR1 SGHTA and CDR2 FQGNSA. The CDR3 is CASSLGSFSYNEQFF.

The chain combines TRBV2 with TRBJ1-4; the D call of TRBD1 rests on TCRdb alone, since no DNA is present to check it. The CDR3 covers 16 residues. Per the germline V gene, CDR1 is SNHLY and CDR2 is FYNNEI. The CDR3: CASRHGTGTGDEKLFF.

The V and J genes are TRBV5-1 and TRBJ1-1. Per germline, CDR1 SGHRS and CDR2 YFSETQ. This CDR3 has 14 residues. CDR3 loop: CASSLRVENTEAFF.

The chain's CDR3 is CASSLGVASGGITDTQYF. The chain links TRBV11-2 to TRBJ2-3; the D call from TCRdb, TRBD2, cannot be confirmed without DNA. Germline assignment: CDR1 SGHAT and CDR2 FQNNGV. CDR3 length equals 18 residues.

The V gene is TRBV5-5, the J gene TRBJ2-7; TCRdb designates TRBD1, a call that cannot be tested without DNA. Germline lookup yields CDR1 SGHKS and CDR2 YYEKEE (reference sequence). The CDR3 has 13 amino acids. The CDR3 loop reads CASSLDSSPQQYF.

V usage is TRBV20-1 and J usage is TRBJ2-3; TCRdb reports TRBD1, a call that lacks DNA to check it against. The CDR3 extends over 13 amino acids. The germline CDR1 and CDR2 sequences are DFQATT and SNEGSKA (reference sequence). The CDR3 spells CSARAGHRDTQYF.

V usage is TRBV12-3 or TRBV12-4 and J usage is TRBJ2-3; the TCRdb D gene call, TRBD1, has no DNA to confirm it. The length of the CDR3 is 17 residues. The CDR3: CASSLARDRAVTDTQYF.

The gene calls are TRBV12-3 or TRBV12-4 and TRBJ1-4; TCRdb indicates TRBD1, and absent DNA this call remains unverified. This CDR3 is built from 15 residues. The CDR3 region is CASRYATALNEKLFF.

This chain uses TRBV6-4 with TRBJ2-5; TCRdb designates TRBD1, a call that cannot be tested without DNA. Germline-derived CDR1 and CDR2 are MRHNA and SNTAGT. This CDR3 has 15 amino acids. The CDR3 reads CASSDLTGGLETQYF.